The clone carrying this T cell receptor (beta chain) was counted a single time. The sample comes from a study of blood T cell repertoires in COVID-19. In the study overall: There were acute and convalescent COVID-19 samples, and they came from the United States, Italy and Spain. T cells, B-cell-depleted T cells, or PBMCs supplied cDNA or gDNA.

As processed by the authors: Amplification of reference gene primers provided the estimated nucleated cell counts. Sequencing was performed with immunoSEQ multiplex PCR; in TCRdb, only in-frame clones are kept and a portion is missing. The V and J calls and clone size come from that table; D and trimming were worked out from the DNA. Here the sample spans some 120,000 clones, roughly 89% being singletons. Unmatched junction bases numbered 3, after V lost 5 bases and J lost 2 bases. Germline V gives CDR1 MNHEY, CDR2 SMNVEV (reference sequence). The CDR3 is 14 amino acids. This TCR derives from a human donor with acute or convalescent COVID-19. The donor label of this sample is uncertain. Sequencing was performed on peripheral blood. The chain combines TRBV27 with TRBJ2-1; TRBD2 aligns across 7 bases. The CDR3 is CASSNSGTYNEQFF. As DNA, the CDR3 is TGTGCCAGCAGTAACAGCGGGACCTACAATGAGCAGTTCTTC.